This entry lists 21 T cell receptor beta chains sequenced from one sample in a study of cytomegalovirus exposure and HLA in healthy donors. It was with 60 Vbeta and 13 Jbeta primers that the PCR ran. Generated by immunoSEQ multiplex PCR, the TCRdb table keeps only in-frame clones and is missing some. This table holds 150,000 to 200,000 clones, over 65% found once. Sequenced input: PBMCs. All receptors derive from a man aged 40-50 years in good health and CMV-seropositive.

This CDR3 is CASSSIPGQGYGYTF. The CDR3 DNA reads TGTGCCAGCAGCTCGATACCGGGACAGGGGTATGGCTACACCTTC. The chain is built from TRBV5-5 and TRBJ1-2, with 10 bases lining up with TRBD1. Germline values: CDR1 SGHKS, CDR2 YYEKEE (reference sequence). This CDR3 is 15 amino acids long. The junction had 7 bases not matched to a gene; V was cut back by 3 bases and J by 5 bases.

The chain uses TRBV30 and TRBJ1-3; D gene ambiguous. CDR1 is GTSNPN, CDR2 SVGIG, per germline (reference sequence). The V and J ends lost 3 bases and 0 bases respectively, with 15 bases between them. The CDR3 is 16 amino acids. CDR3 loop: CAWSRTVIISGNTIYF. The CDR3 nucleotides are TGTGCCTGGAGCCGTACGGTGATCATCTCTGGAAACACCATATATTTT. Full variable domain (missing parts from reference TRBV30 and TRBJ1-3): SQTIHQWPATLVQPVGSPLSLECTVEGTSNPNLYWYRQAAGRGLQLLFYSVGIGQISSEVPQNLSASRPQDRQFILSSKKLLLSDSGFYLCAWSRTVIISGNTIYFGEGSWLTVV.

The chain links TRBV7-2 to TRBJ2-5; D is unclear. From germline, CDR1 is SGHTA and CDR2 FQGNSA. The ends were cut back, 4 bases at V and 2 bases at J, with 11 bases in the middle. The CDR3 length is 14 residues. The CDR3 is CASSYLGRQETQYF. The CDR3 bases are TGTGCCAGCAGCTACCTAGGAAGGCAAGAGACCCAGTACTTC.

This chain uses TRBV5-1 with TRBJ1-2; tentatively, D is TRBD1 (5 bases). Trimming stripped 0 bases from V and 4 bases from J, with 10 bases between. Germline loops: CDR1 SGHRS, CDR2 YFSETQ. The CDR3 runs to 14 residues. CDR3 sequence: CASSLEGALYGYTF. The CDR3 DNA reads as TGCGCCAGCAGCTTGGAAGGGGCCCTCTATGGCTACACCTTC. The full variable domain, completed using reference TRBV5-1 and TRBJ1-2, is KAGVTQTPRYLIKTRGQQVTLSCSPISGHRSVSWYQQTPGQGLQFLFEYFSETQRNKGNFPGRFSGRQFSNSRSEMNVSTLELGDSALYLCASSLEGALYGYTFGSGTRLTVV.

Only a few counts were recorded for this clone. The chain combines TRBV6-6 with TRBJ1-1; possible D gene TRBD1, 5 bases. The CDR3 extends over 13 amino acids. Germline V CDR1 and CDR2: MNHNY, SVGAGI (reference sequence). Trimming shortened V by 7 bases and J by 6 bases, and 15 bases separated the two germline ends. CDR3 in DNA: TGTGCCAGCACCGACCCCGGACATTCTGAAGCTTTCTTT. This codes for CASTDPGHSEAFF.

The rearrangement links TRBV6-5 to TRBJ2-2, with a weak D call TRBD1 (6 bases). This CDR3 spans 15 amino acids. Trimming cost V 2 bases and J 4 bases, with 11 bases left between them. Germline assignment: CDR1 MNHEY and CDR2 SVGAGI. CDR3 in DNA: TGTGCCAGCAGTTACAAACAGGGTGGCACCGGGGAGCTGTTTTTT. As protein: CASSYKQGGTGELFF.

The chain uses TRBV7-9 and TRBJ1-2; D gene uncertain. The germline gives CDR1 SEHNR, CDR2 FQNEAQ (reference sequence). V gave up 5 bases and J gave up 8 bases, with 12 bases separating them. The CDR3 sequence is 12 residues long. The DNA for the CDR3 is TGTGCCAGCAGCCTCGAGTCTTGGGGCTACACCTTC. Translation: CASSLESWGYTF.

The chain joins TRBV9 to TRBJ1-2; perhaps TRBD1 as D (5 bases). This CDR3 spans 17 amino acids. The V gene lost 3 bases and the J gene lost 4 bases, with 22 bases spanning the gap. Per germline, CDR1 SGDLS and CDR2 YYNGEE. The CDR3 reads CASSAFSGGLGTYGYTF. CDR3 nucleotides: TGTGCCAGCAGCGCATTCTCGGGGGGGTTGGGGACCTATGGCTACACCTTC.

The chain joins TRBV7-9 to TRBJ1-1, with D possibly TRBD1 on 6 matching bases. The CDR3 spans 15 residues. The ends were cut back, 3 bases at V and 1 base at J, with 12 bases in the middle. Looked up from germline, CDR1 is SEHNR and CDR2 is FQNEAQ (reference sequence). Here the CDR3 DNA reads TGTGCCAGCAGCTTCGCCGGGACACGGAACACTGAAGCTTTCTTT. This translates into CASSFAGTRNTEAFF.

The CDR3 nucleotides read TGTGCCAGCAGCGTATCACAGGGGGAGAAGGATGGCTACACCTTC. Protein sequence: CASSVSQGEKDGYTF. V gene TRBV9 combines with J gene TRBJ1-2; 8 bases fit TRBD1. With 1 base clipped from V and 6 bases from J, the junction kept 8 bases outside the gene matches. This CDR3 spans 15 amino acids. Germline CDR1 and CDR2: SGDLS and YYNGEE.

The rearrangement uses TRBV11-3 and TRBJ2-1; 9 positions agree with TRBD2. V lost 2 bases to trimming and J lost 9 bases; unmatched junction nucleotides: 2. Looked up from germline, CDR1 is SGHNT and CDR2 is YENEEA. CDR3 length equals 13 residues. The CDR3 DNA is TGTGCCAGCAGCTTATTGCGGGGGGGTGAGCAGTTCTTC. Amino acid sequence: CASSLLRGGEQFF. Full variable domain (rest looked up from reference TRBV11-3 and TRBJ2-1): EAGVVQSPRYKIIEKKQPVAFWCNPISGHNTLYWYLQNLGQGPELLIRYENEEAVDDSQLPKDRFSAERLKGVDSTLKIQPAELGDSAVYLCASSLLRGGEQFFGPGTRLTVL.

This chain joins TRBV4-1 and TRBJ1-4; 11 bases fit TRBD1. Germline CDR1 reads MGHRA; CDR2 reads YSYEKL. The CDR3 sequence is 16 residues long. The J segment lost 9 bases and the V segment lost 1 base, leaving 7 bases of the junction unmatched. CDR3 nucleotide sequence: TGCGCCAGCAGCCAAGTGACGGGACAGGGGGACAAAAAACTGTTTTTT. It translates to CASSQVTGQGDKKLFF.

This clone has only a few counts. As DNA, the CDR3 is TGTGCCAGCGGGCGGACATATGAAAAACTGTTTTTT. It encodes CASGRTYEKLFF. The rearrangement joins TRBV7-8 to TRBJ1-4; D might be TRBD1 (5 bases). This CDR3 spans 12 amino acids. V was trimmed by 8 bases and J by 6 bases, leaving 10 bases between them. Germline CDR1 SGHVS, CDR2 FQNEAQ.

The genes are TRBV2 and TRBJ2-1, with 9 positions matching TRBD2. CDR3 length equals 14 residues. V trimming: 6 bases; J trimming: 7 bases; junction bases outside the gene matches: 7. Germline V gives CDR1 SNHLY, CDR2 FYNNEI. The CDR3 nucleotides are TGTGCCAGCAGGAAGAGCGGGGGGTGGAATGAGCAGTTCTTC. This encodes CASRKSGGWNEQFF.

V usage is TRBV11-1 and J usage is TRBJ1-6; no reliable D call. CDR1 and CDR2 from the germline V gene are SGHAT and FQDESV (reference sequence). V lost 5 bases and J lost 0, with 11 bases in between. There are 16 residues in the CDR3. CDR3 protein: CASSVGGSSYNSPLHF. Written as DNA, the CDR3 is TGTGCCAGCAGCGTCGGAGGGAGCTCCTATAATTCACCCCTCCACTTT. Using reference TRBV11-1 and TRBJ1-6 for the parts outside the CDR3, the full variable domain is EAEVAQSPRYKITEKSQAVAFWCDPISGHATLYWYRQILGQGPELLVQFQDESVVDDSQLPKDRFSAERLKGVDSTLKIQPAELGDSAMYLCASSVGGSSYNSPLHFGNGTRLTVT.

The gene calls are TRBV10-3 and TRBJ2-5, with 10 bases fitting TRBD1. The end of the DNA fits TRBJ2-7 better, so the J call may be wrong. This CDR3 comprises 14 residues. Germline lookup yields CDR1 ENHRY and CDR2 SYGVKD. This CDR3 reads CAILGTGERDEQYF. CDR3 nucleotides: TGTGCCATTTTAGGGACAGGGGAACGAGACGAGCAGTACTTC.

This chain connects TRBV5-8 to TRBJ2-7; D possibly corresponds to TRBD2 (5 bases). The CDR3 has 14 residues. The germline gives CDR1 SGHTS, CDR2 YDEGEE. With 0 bases removed from V and 6 bases from J, the gap between germline ends came to 13 bases. CDR3 sequence: CASSLAVALGEQYF. DNA for the CDR3: TGTGCCAGCAGCTTGGCTGTAGCGTTGGGCGAGCAGTACTTC.

V is TRBV11-2 and J is TRBJ2-3; the D is unclear. Germline V CDR1 and CDR2: SGHAT, FQNNGV. This CDR3 has 14 amino acids. Trimming removed 1 base from V and 6 bases from J, with 11 bases in between. The CDR3 DNA sequence: TGTGCCAGCAGCTTAGCCCCCCGAGTGGATACGCAGTATTTT. Translating gives CASSLAPRVDTQYF.

This chain uses TRBV7-6 with TRBJ2-2, with 7 bases lining up with TRBD1. Germline trimming cut 1 base from V and 3 bases from J; bases unmatched to any gene: 2. CDR3 length: 15 amino acids. Per the germline V gene, CDR1 is SGHVS and CDR2 is FNYEAQ. The DNA of the CDR3 is TGTGCCAGCAGCTTAGACAGGGGAGACACCGGGGAGCTGTTTTTT. This sequence encodes CASSLDRGDTGELFF.

J is TRBJ2-7 and V is TRBV27, with D unresolved. This CDR3 has 12 amino acids. Trimming left V 6 bases short and J 0 bases short, with 6 bases between. Germline loops: CDR1 MNHEY, CDR2 SMNVEV (reference sequence). Written as DNA, the CDR3 is TGTGCCAGCAGCCACAACTCCTACGAGCAGTACTTC. Its translation: CASSHNSYEQYF.

This clone showed up just a few times. The chain recombines TRBV7-2 with TRBJ1-3; a possible D gene is TRBD1 (5 bases). Germline-derived CDR1 and CDR2 are SGHTA and FQGNSA. This CDR3 spans 15 amino acids. Trimming removed 5 bases at V and 0 bases at J, with 11 bases between. CDR3 region: CASSLRDSSGNTIYF. The CDR3, as DNA: TGTGCCAGCAGCCTACGGGACTCCTCTGGAAACACCATATATTTT.